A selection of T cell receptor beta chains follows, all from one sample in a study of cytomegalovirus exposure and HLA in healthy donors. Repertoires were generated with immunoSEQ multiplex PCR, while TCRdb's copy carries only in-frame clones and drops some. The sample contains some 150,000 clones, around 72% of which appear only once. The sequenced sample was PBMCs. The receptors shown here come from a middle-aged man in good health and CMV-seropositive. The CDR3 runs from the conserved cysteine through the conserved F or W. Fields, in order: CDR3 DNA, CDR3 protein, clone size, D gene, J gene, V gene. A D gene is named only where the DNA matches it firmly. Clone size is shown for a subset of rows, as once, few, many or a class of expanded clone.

TGTGCCAGCAGCTTGGTTGCCCTAGGCGGGGGCACAGATACGCAGTATTTT | CASSLVALGGGTDTQYF | NA | NA | TRBJ2-3 | TRBV5-8
TGTGCCAGCAGCGTAGCTAGCGGGACCGTCTACGAGCAGTACTTC | CASSVASGTVYEQYF | NA | TRBD2 | TRBJ2-7 | TRBV9
TGTGCCAGCAGCACCTGGGGGGGGAATCAGCCCCAGCATTTT | CASSTWGGNQPQHF | NA | NA | TRBJ1-5 | TRBV5-8
TGTGCCAGCAGCTTGGGAGACAGAAATTCCTACGAGCAGTACTTC | CASSLGDRNSYEQYF | NA | NA | TRBJ2-7 | TRBV5-4
TGCAGCGTTTCCAGAGGGTCCGGGGAGCTGTTTTTT | CSVSRGSGELFF | NA | NA | TRBJ2-2 | TRBV29-1
TGTGCCAGCAGTGAAGTGGGAGAAGGTGAGCAGTTCTTC | CASSEVGEGEQFF | once | NA | TRBJ2-1 | TRBV2
TGTGCCAGCAGTGCCAAGGGGGCGCTTGGTGGCTACACCTTC | CASSAKGALGGYTF | few | TRBD1 | TRBJ1-2 | TRBV2
TGTGCCAGCAGCGTCCAACTAGCGGGAGGCCACGAGCAGTACTTC | CASSVQLAGGHEQYF | NA | TRBD2 | TRBJ2-7 | TRBV7-2
TGTGCCAGTAGTTCCGTTTCCAATCAGCCCCAGCATTTT | CASSSVSNQPQHF | NA | NA | TRBJ1-5 | TRBV19
TGTGCCAGCAGCCGGACAGGGGGCCTCGAGCAGTACTTC | CASSRTGGLEQYF | NA | TRBD1 | TRBJ2-7 | TRBV5-4
TGTGCCAGCAGTTCTGACAGGGTAGGCAATCAGCCCCAGCATTTT | CASSSDRVGNQPQHF | once | TRBD1 | TRBJ1-5 | TRBV6-5
TGCGCCAGCAGCCAGGAGGACAGGGTTACTAACTATGGCTACACCTTC | CASSQEDRVTNYGYTF | few | TRBD1 | TRBJ1-2 | TRBV4-1
TGTGCCAGTACCGCGTTCGGGGATGAGGAGACCCAGTACTTC | CASTAFGDEETQYF | NA | NA | TRBJ2-5 | TRBV19
TGTGCCAGCAGTGTAAACAGGGGTAATGAGCAGTTCTTC | CASSVNRGNEQFF | NA | TRBD1 | TRBJ2-1 | TRBV2
TGTGCCAGCAGTCTTGGACAGGGTGGGCAAGAGACCCAGTACTTC | CASSLGQGGQETQYF | many | TRBD1 | TRBJ2-5 | TRBV6-6
TGTGCCAGCAGCCTTCACCGGGACACTCCCTACAATGAGCAGTTCTTC | CASSLHRDTPYNEQFF | NA | NA | TRBJ2-1 | TRBV27
TGTGCCAGCAGCGTAGCGGGGAACACTGAAGCTTTCTTT | CASSVAGNTEAFF | NA | NA | TRBJ1-1 | TRBV9
TGTGCCAGCAGCGAATCCGGGACACCCTACAATGAGCAGTTCTTC | CASSESGTPYNEQFF | few | NA | TRBJ2-1 | TRBV9
TGTGCCAGCAGCTTAGTTCTCAGGGATGGCTACACCTTC | CASSLVLRDGYTF | NA | NA | TRBJ1-2 | TRBV7-9
TGTGCCAGCAGCCCAAAAGGGGAGGAGTACGGCGAGCAGTACTTC | CASSPKGEEYGEQYF | once | NA | TRBJ2-7 | TRBV7-8
TGTGCCAGCAGTTCCTCCGGGGAGGGGCATGAAAAACTGTTTTTT | CASSSSGEGHEKLFF | NA | NA | TRBJ1-4 | TRBV28
TGTGCCAGCAGCCTCCAACCAGGGGGCGCGGAGACCCAGTACTTC | CASSLQPGGAETQYF | NA | TRBD1 | TRBJ2-5 | TRBV4-2
TGTGCCAGCAGCTCCGGGACTAGCGAGTATTTT | CASSSGTSEYF | NA | TRBD2 | TRBJ2-3 | TRBV5-8
TGTGCCAGCAGCTTAATCGGGGACAGGGGTCGCGGGGACACTGAAGCTTTCTTT | CASSLIGDRGRGDTEAFF | NA | TRBD1 | TRBJ1-1 | TRBV11-1
TGCGCCAGCAGCCCCCACTCGGGACAGGGTTACGAGCAGTACTTC | CASSPHSGQGYEQYF | NA | TRBD1 | TRBJ2-7 | TRBV5-1
TGCGCCAGCAGCTTGAACGGGGATACTGAAGCTTTCTTT | CASSLNGDTEAFF | NA | NA | TRBJ1-1 | TRBV5-1